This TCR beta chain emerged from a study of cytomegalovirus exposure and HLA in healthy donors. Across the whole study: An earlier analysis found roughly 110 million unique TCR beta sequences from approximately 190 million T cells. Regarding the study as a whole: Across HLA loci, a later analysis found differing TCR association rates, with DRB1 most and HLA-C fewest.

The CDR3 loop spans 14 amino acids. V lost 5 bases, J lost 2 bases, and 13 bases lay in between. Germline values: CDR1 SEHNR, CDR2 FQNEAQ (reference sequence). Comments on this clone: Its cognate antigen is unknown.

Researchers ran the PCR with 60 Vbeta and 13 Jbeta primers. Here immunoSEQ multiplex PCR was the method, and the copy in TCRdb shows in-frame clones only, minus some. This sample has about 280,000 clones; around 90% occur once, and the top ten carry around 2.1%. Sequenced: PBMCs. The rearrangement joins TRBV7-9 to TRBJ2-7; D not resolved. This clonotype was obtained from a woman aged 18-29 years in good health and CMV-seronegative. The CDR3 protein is CASSPSSEAYEQYF. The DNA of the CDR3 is TGTGCCAGCAGCCCCTCTAGTGAGGCCTACGAGCAGTACTTC.